This entry concerns a single T cell receptor beta chain. The antigen is unknown. Germline V gene data show CDR1 as SGHVS and CDR2 as FNYEAQ. This CDR3 has 16 amino acids. Losses at the gene ends were 4 bases for V and 2 bases for J; bases not matched to a gene: 9. This entry is derived from a study of CD8+ T cells in alopecia areata. Study results and caveats: Administration of tofacitinib significantly diminished scalp clonality and expanded CD8+ clones within the top 100. Sequencing of scalp samples also captures resident alphabeta T cells of normal skin. There was only one nonresponder, so it was unclear how baseline CD8+ expansion relates to response. Among patients, TCR sharing was less clear than in mice, a difference possibly due in part to HLA diversity in the patient population.

RNA, once extracted, was reverse transcribed into cDNA for use as the sequencing template. Profiling relied on immunoSEQ multiplex PCR, and the TCRdb table lists in-frame clones only, not all of them. The sample holds roughly 200,000 clones, 50% to 65% seen once. Documented treatment: oral pan-JAK inhibitor, 5-10 mg twice daily. J is TRBJ2-5 and V is TRBV7-6; the match to TRBD1 covers 8 bases. This sequence was found in a human donor with alopecia areata. Sample: CD8+ T cells sorted from blood, taken at week 24, from a patient treated with tofacitinib. The CDR3 loop is CASSSRTGSGQETQYF. The CDR3 nucleotides read TGTGCCAGCAGCTCGAGGACAGGGTCTGGGCAAGAGACCCAGTACTTC.